Below, 19 T cell receptor beta chains from the same sample are listed, as sequenced in a study of sequential checkpoint blockade in melanoma. Indicated treatment: randomized to nivolumab then ipilimumab (arm A) or the reverse (arm B). Data came from immunoSEQ multiplex PCR; TCRdb stores just in-frame clones and leaves some out. The sample yields 15,000 to 20,000 clones, roughly 72% seen once. This specimen consisted of CD8+ T cells sorted from blood (inferred from file names), obtained from a patient given nivolumab and ipilimumab in sequence. The receptor source for this set is a human donor with melanoma.

The rearrangement joins TRBV7-2 to TRBJ2-7, with 10 bases matching TRBD1. The CDR3 is 15 amino acids. Germline V lookup: CDR1 SGHTA, CDR2 FQGNSA. The ends lost 4 bases at V and 2 bases at J; junction bases unmatched: 5. The CDR3 loop is CASSWSDRGTYEQYF. In DNA, the CDR3 is TGTGCCAGCAGCTGGTCGGACAGGGGGACCTACGAGCAGTACTTC.

J is TRBJ2-1 and V is TRBV14; tentatively, D is TRBD2 (6 bases). Trimming took 4 bases from V and 4 from J, leaving 17 bases between them. The germline V gene encodes CDR1 SGHDN and CDR2 FVKESK. This CDR3 has 16 residues. CDR3 nucleotide sequence: TGTGCCAGCAGCCCACGAGAGCGGGCGAGTTACAATGAGCAGTTCTTC. Translating gives CASSPRERASYNEQFF.

The DNA for the CDR3 is TGTGCCAGCAGCGTAGGATCAGGGGGCGCTCGGGAAAAACTGTTTTTT. Protein sequence: CASSVGSGGAREKLFF. The chain carries TRBV9 and TRBJ1-4; 8 nucleotides line up with TRBD1. The CDR3 has 16 amino acids. The trim removed 0 bases at V and 8 bases at J, leaving 9 bases unmatched. Germline V gene sequence: CDR1 SGDLS, CDR2 YYNGEE.

The chain uses TRBV10-1 and TRBJ2-7, with 7 bases matching TRBD2. V was clipped by 6 bases and J by 4 bases; unmatched bases: 18. This CDR3 has 17 residues. Germline V gives CDR1 WNHNN, CDR2 SYGVQD (reference sequence). The CDR3 here is CASSRSDGAGRIYEQYF. The CDR3 DNA sequence: TGCGCCAGCAGCCGAAGCGATGGAGCGGGACGAATTTACGAGCAGTACTTC.

V is TRBV5-6 and J is TRBJ2-7; TRBD1 aligns across 8 bases. The CDR3 runs 16 residues. J was trimmed by 0 bases and V by 0 bases; bases with no gene match: 5. Looked up from germline, CDR1 is SGHDT and CDR2 is YYEEEE. The CDR3 protein is CASSLETDRASYEQYF. For the CDR3, the DNA is TGTGCCAGCAGCTTGGAGACGGACAGGGCCTCCTACGAGCAGTACTTC.

This chain joins TRBV19 and TRBJ2-7, with TRBD1 matching 10 bases. The CDR3 runs to 14 residues. Trimming at V came to 3 bases and at J to 5 bases, leaving 4 bases not matched to a gene. Germline V CDR1 and CDR2: LNHDA, SQIVND (reference sequence). DNA for the CDR3: TGTGCCAGTAGTATTAGGGACAGGGGCAACGAGCAGTACTTC. Its protein is CASSIRDRGNEQYF. Full variable domain (rest looked up from reference TRBV19 and TRBJ2-7): DGGITQSPKYLFRKEGQNVTLSCEQNLNHDAMYWYRQDPGQGLRLIYYSQIVNDFQKGDIAEGYSVSREKKESFPLTVTSAQKNPTAFYLCASSIRDRGNEQYFGPGTRLTVT.

This clone was detected only a few times. The CDR3 bases are TGTGCCAGCAGCTTCCACGATAGACAGGGGGCAGGTTCACCCCTCCACTTT. This encodes CASSFHDRQGAGSPLHF. V and J are TRBV7-4 and TRBJ1-6; 10 bases map to TRBD1. The CDR3 is 17 residues long. Germline trimming cut 3 bases from V and 9 bases from J; bases unmatched to any gene: 11. Per the germline V gene, CDR1 is SGHVT and CDR2 is SQSDAQ. Full variable domain (outside the CDR3, taken from reference TRBV7-4 and TRBJ1-6): GAGVSQSPRYKVAKRGRDVALRCDSISGHVTLYWYRQTLGQGSEVLTYSQSDAQRDKSGRPSGRFSAERPERSVSTLKIQRTEQGDSAVYLCASSFHDRQGAGSPLHFGNGTRLTVT.

The sample holds one count of this clone. The genes are TRBV11-2 and TRBJ1-1; D is possibly TRBD1 (6 bases). The CDR3 extends over 14 amino acids. V lost 0 bases to trimming and J lost 4 bases, with 9 bases between them. Germline CDR1 reads SGHAT; CDR2 reads FQNNGV. The CDR3 DNA reads TGTGCCAGCAGCTTAGAGGCAGGGGTCACTGAAGCTTTCTTT. It specifies CASSLEAGVTEAFF.

The chain uses TRBV7-6 and TRBJ1-2, with TRBD1 matching 10 bases. The CDR3 covers 17 residues. Germline trimming cut 8 bases from V and 3 bases from J; bases unmatched to any gene: 15. Germline CDR1 reads SGHVS; CDR2 reads FNYEAQ. The CDR3 loop reads CASAPRDRGEPYYGYTF. The CDR3 nucleotides read TGTGCCAGCGCTCCCCGGGACAGGGGCGAACCCTACTATGGCTACACCTTC. Complete variable domain (other parts from reference TRBV7-6 and TRBJ1-2): GAGVSQSPRYKVTKRGQDVALRCDPISGHVSLYWYRQALGQGPEFLTYFNYEAQQDKSGLPNDRFSAERPEGSISTLTIQRTEQRDSAMYRCASAPRDRGEPYYGYTFGSGTRLTVV.

The chain uses TRBV11-2 and TRBJ2-7; a weak D match, TRBD1 (6 bases). From germline, CDR1 is SGHAT and CDR2 FQNNGV. This CDR3 is 14 amino acids long. V was shortened by 5 bases and J by 3 bases, with 14 bases between the two germline ends. The chain's CDR3 is CASSLRGALYEQYF. CDR3 DNA: TGTGCCAGCAGCCTCAGGGGAGCCCTCTACGAGCAGTACTTC.

The chain carries TRBV7-9 and TRBJ2-5; possibly TRBD1 for D (5 bases). The J call may be mistaken, given a closer DNA end match to TRBJ2-7. Germline CDR1 reads SEHNR; CDR2 reads FQNEAQ (reference sequence). CDR3 size: 14 residues. The CDR3 loop reads CASSPSDSIHEQYF. As DNA, the CDR3 is TGTGCCAGCAGTCCAAGTGACAGTATCCACGAGCAGTACTTC.

V is TRBV7-9 and J is TRBJ2-5; 7 nucleotides match TRBD1. CDR3 size: 15 residues. Germline loops: CDR1 SEHNR, CDR2 FQNEAQ (reference sequence). With V trimmed by 5 bases and J by 5 bases, 11 bases remained unmatched. The CDR3 reads CASSTRDSLGETQYF. The CDR3 bases are TGTGCCAGCAGCACGAGGGACAGTCTGGGGGAGACCCAGTACTTC. The whole variable domain, remainder taken from reference TRBV7-9 and TRBJ2-5, is DTGVSQNPRHKITKRGQNVTFRCDPISEHNRLYWYRQTLGQGPEFLTYFQNEAQLEKSRLLSDRFSAERPKGSFSTLEIQRTEQGDSAMYLCASSTRDSLGETQYFGPGTRLLVL.

The chain uses TRBV5-4 and TRBJ2-7; D is uncertain. This CDR3 has 16 residues. V dropped 2 bases and J dropped 4 bases, with 19 bases sitting between them. Looked up from germline, CDR1 is SGHNT and CDR2 is YYREEE (reference sequence). CDR3 loop: CASSLAPGGSLYEQYF. The CDR3 DNA follows: TGTGCCAGCAGCTTAGCCCCGGGTGGCAGTTTATACGAGCAGTACTTC.

DNA for the CDR3: TGTGCCAGCATCGGGACTAACGTCTACGAGCAGTACTTC. Translation: CASIGTNVYEQYF. The chain is built from TRBV2 and TRBJ2-7; 7 positions match TRBD2. With V trimmed by 7 bases and J by 3 bases, 6 bases remained unmatched. Germline CDR1 is SNHLY and CDR2 is FYNNEI. There are 13 residues in the CDR3.

The genes are TRBV4-2 and TRBJ2-7, with D possibly TRBD1 on 7 matching bases. Germline V lookup: CDR1 LGHNA, CDR2 YNFKEQ. The CDR3 covers 16 residues. V was trimmed by 0 bases and J by 6 bases, leaving 18 bases between them. CDR3 coding DNA: TGTGCCAGCAGCCAAGATGGGGCAGGGGGGTGGCTCGAGCAGTACTTC. Its translation: CASSQDGAGGWLEQYF.

The V call is TRBV6-5, the J call TRBJ1-2, with D possibly matching TRBD1 (5 bases). The V gene lost 2 bases and the J gene lost 4 bases, with 8 bases spanning the gap. Germline CDR1 and CDR2: MNHEY and SVGAGI. The CDR3 extends over 13 amino acids. The CDR3 nucleotides read TGTGCCAGCAGTTACAGGGGTGGCTATGGCTACACCTTC. This codes for CASSYRGGYGYTF.

The rearrangement uses TRBV12-2 and TRBJ2-1; the listed D gene, TRBD2, was not tested against the DNA. TRBV12-2 is a pseudogene. CDR3 size: 21 residues. The CDR3 DNA reads as TGTGCAAGTCGCTTAGCTAGGTGCTTCGGGGAACGCGCGAGCTCCTACAATGAGCAGTTCTTC. Encoded protein: CASRLARCFGERASSYNEQFF.

The gene calls are TRBV30 and TRBJ2-6; D is possibly TRBD2 (6 bases). Germline CDR1 reads GTSNPN; CDR2 reads SVGIG (reference sequence). V lost 5 bases to trimming and J lost 0 bases, with 11 bases between them. This CDR3 comprises 15 residues. CDR3 loop: CAWEGLPSGANVLTF. In DNA form, the CDR3 reads TGTGCCTGGGAGGGACTGCCCTCTGGGGCCAACGTCCTGACTTTC.

This chain joins TRBV6-5 and TRBJ2-2; D is undetermined. CDR3 size: 13 residues. V lost 0 bases and J lost 6, with 5 bases in between. Per germline, CDR1 MNHEY and CDR2 SVGAGI. The CDR3 loop is CASSYSEAGELFF. The CDR3 bases are TGTGCCAGCAGTTACTCTGAGGCCGGGGAGCTGTTTTTT.